A single sample is the source of the 19 T cell receptor beta chains below, sequenced in a study of T cell changes during pregnancy in multiple sclerosis. Assay: immunoSEQ multiplex PCR; the TCRdb copy retains only in-frame clones and omits some. The data show approximately 52,000 clones, over 80% seen once. Source: CD4+ T cells from peripheral blood mononuclear cells, taken after pregnancy. All receptors come from a female donor with multiple sclerosis, enrolled in a pregnancy study.

The chain is built from TRBV7-2 and TRBJ2-2, with D unresolved. CDR1 is SGHTA, CDR2 FQGNSA, per germline. The CDR3 sequence is 15 residues long. Trimming left V 5 bases short and J 0 bases short, with 10 bases between. The CDR3 sequence: CASSPPPANTGELFF. CDR3 DNA sequence: TGTGCCAGCAGCCCACCCCCGGCGAACACCGGGGAGCTGTTTTTT.

The CDR3 DNA reads TGTGCCAGCTGGCAAGCGGGACAAAGGGACACCATATATTTT. Protein: CASWQAGQRDTIYF. The chain uses TRBV18 and TRBJ1-3; D possibly corresponds to TRBD1 (6 bases). The CDR3 extends over 14 amino acids. V lost 7 bases to trimming and J lost 8 bases, with 18 bases between them. Looked up from germline, CDR1 is KGHSH and CDR2 is LQKENI.

The chain is built from TRBV7-2 and TRBJ1-1, with 11 bases matching TRBD1. Germline V gene sequence: CDR1 SGHTA, CDR2 FQGNSA. V shed 1 base and J 11 bases; nucleotides not matched to a gene: 9. The CDR3 loop spans 15 amino acids. The CDR3 DNA reads as TGTGCCAGCAGCTTAGGATCCGGACAGGGGGCACGTGCTTTCTTT. As protein: CASSLGSGQGARAFF.

This clone was picked up one time. This rearrangement joins TRBV5-1 to TRBJ2-7; D unclear. Between the trimmed V and J ends, which lost 4 bases and 2 bases, there was a span of 13 bases. CDR3 length: 14 residues. CDR1 and CDR2 from the germline V gene are SGHRS and YFSETQ. Here the CDR3 reads CASSLARGPYEQYF. The CDR3 bases are TGCGCCAGCAGCCTGGCTAGAGGCCCCTACGAGCAGTACTTC.

This chain joins TRBV7-2 and TRBJ2-2; 9 positions agree with TRBD2. After removal of 2 bases from V and 6 bases from J, the junction contained 7 bases not matched to a gene. This CDR3 has 16 residues. Germline V lookup: CDR1 SGHTA, CDR2 FQGNSA. The CDR3 spells CASSLLAGDLPGELFF. CDR3 DNA sequence: TGTGCCAGCAGCTTATTAGCGGGAGACCTCCCCGGGGAGCTGTTTTTT.

This chain uses TRBV19 with TRBJ1-5; D is uncertain. This CDR3 is 14 amino acids long. V was shortened by 4 bases and J by 1 base, with 8 bases between the two germline ends. CDR1 is LNHDA, CDR2 SQIVND, per germline (reference sequence). The CDR3 sequence: CASSRSNSNQPQHF. The CDR3 DNA reads TGTGCCAGTAGTAGATCTAACAGCAATCAGCCCCAGCATTTT.

V usage is TRBV2 and J usage is TRBJ2-7; no clear D. Germline lookup yields CDR1 SNHLY and CDR2 FYNNEI. Trimming removed 6 bases at V and 7 bases at J, with 10 bases between. The CDR3 is made up of 11 amino acids. DNA of the CDR3: TGTGCCAGCAGCCACCCTACTGAGCAGTACTTC. This encodes CASSHPTEQYF.

The gene calls are TRBV7-9 and TRBJ1-4, with no clear D. The germline V and J ends were trimmed by 6 bases and 7 bases, with 12 bases remaining between them. CDR3 length: 13 amino acids. Germline V gives CDR1 SEHNR, CDR2 FQNEAQ (reference sequence). CDR3 DNA sequence: TGTGCCAGCAGGTTAAATCGAGGTGAAAAACTGTTTTTT. Protein product: CASRLNRGEKLFF.

CDR3 nucleotides: TGTGCCAGTAGAACAGGGTTAAGGACTGAAGCTTTCTTT. Protein product: CASRTGLRTEAFF. V gene TRBV19 combines with J gene TRBJ1-1, with D perhaps TRBD1 (6 bases). CDR3 size: 13 residues. The germline gives CDR1 LNHDA, CDR2 SQIVND (reference sequence). V was clipped by 6 bases and J by 5 bases, with 13 bases between them.

The CDR3 DNA reads as TGTGCCAGCAGCTTGAATGCCCGGAATGAGCAGTTCTTC. It is translated as CASSLNARNEQFF. The V call is TRBV11-2, the J call TRBJ2-1; D is unresolved. The germline V gene encodes CDR1 SGHAT and CDR2 FQNNGV. V shed 3 bases and J shed 7 bases, with 10 bases lying between them. The length of the CDR3 is 13 residues.

This chain connects TRBV19 to TRBJ2-1; 7 nucleotides align to TRBD2. The CDR3 length is 15 residues. V shed 6 bases and J 3 bases; nucleotides not matched to a gene: 8. CDR1 is LNHDA and CDR2 is SQIVND in the germline V gene (reference sequence). CDR3 bases: TGTGCCAGTAGGATGATTAGCGGGCACTACAATGAGCAGTTCTTC. Amino acid sequence: CASRMISGHYNEQFF.

A remark on this clone: A much larger clone lies one base from this, so it may be a read error. V and J are TRBV5-1 and TRBJ2-1; the D gene is possibly TRBD2 (5 bases). The germline CDR1 and CDR2 sequences are SGHRS and YFSETQ. The CDR3 sequence is 15 residues long. Trimming pared 0 bases from V and 2 bases from J, leaving 9 bases between. This CDR3 is CASSLDGVTYNEQFF. CDR3 nucleotide sequence: TGCGCCAGCAGCTTGGACGGGGTCACCTACAATGAGCAGTTCTTC. Combining the CDR3 with reference TRBV5-1 and TRBJ2-1 gives the whole variable domain KAGVTQTPRYLIKTRGQQVTLSCSPISGHRSVSWYQQTPGQGLQFLFEYFSETQRNKGNFPGRFSGRQFSNSRSEMNVSTLELGDSALYLCASSLDGVTYNEQFFGPGTRLTVL.

The V and J genes are TRBV29-1 and TRBJ1-1; D gene unclear. Between the trimmed V and J ends, which lost 0 bases and 0 bases, there was a span of 11 bases. Germline V gene sequence: CDR1 SQVTM, CDR2 ANQGSEA. This CDR3 is built from 15 residues. The CDR3 sequence: CSVEDGGFMNTEAFF. CDR3 bases: TGCAGCGTTGAAGATGGAGGTTTCATGAACACTGAAGCTTTCTTT.

The genes are TRBV5-1 and TRBJ2-5; D unresolved. This CDR3 comprises 12 residues. Germline V gene sequence: CDR1 SGHRS, CDR2 YFSETQ. Trimming left V 7 bases short and J 5 bases short, with 12 bases between. The CDR3 loop reads CASFRVKETQYF. The CDR3, as DNA: TGCGCCAGCTTTAGAGTAAAGGAGACCCAGTACTTC.

Of note for this clone: This likely comes from a read error, as the CDR3 has no conserved phenylalanine or tryptophan at its end. The gene calls are TRBV20-1 and TRBJ2-7; the D is unclear. Trimming took off 5 bases at V and 5 bases at J, with 10 bases between the two ends. The CDR3 is made up of 11 amino acids. Germline V gene data show CDR1 as DFQATT and CDR2 as SNEGSKA (reference sequence). The CDR3 region is CSARSVDEQYL. As DNA, the CDR3 is TGCAGTGCTCGAAGCGTTGACGAGCAGTACCTC.

The chain has TRBV10-3 and TRBJ2-7, with a possible D match to TRBD1 (5 bases). The germline CDR1 and CDR2 sequences are ENHRY and SYGVKD. V lost 2 bases to trimming and J lost 5 bases, with 16 bases between them. This CDR3 is built from 15 residues. The CDR3 DNA follows: TGTGCCATCAGTGAGCCATCTCGCAGGGCCCACGAGCAGTACTTC. Its protein is CAISEPSRRAHEQYF.

The gene calls are TRBV14 and TRBJ2-5; 12 bases align to TRBD2. The germline V gene has CDR1 SGHDN and CDR2 FVKESK. The CDR3 covers 15 residues. V shed 0 bases and J 8 bases; nucleotides not matched to a gene: 4. This CDR3 is CASSQDRLAGVTQYF. The CDR3 DNA is TGTGCCAGCAGCCAAGATAGACTAGCGGGAGTCACCCAGTACTTC.

This clone came up once. The genes are TRBV15 and TRBJ1-5, with 8 nucleotides matching TRBD1. The junction had 14 bases not matched to a gene; V was cut back by 5 bases and J by 8 bases. The CDR3 extends over 16 amino acids. Germline loops: CDR1 LNHNV, CDR2 YYDKDF (reference sequence). CDR3 amino acids: CATSGTGQGLGEPQHF. DNA of the CDR3: TGTGCCACCAGCGGAACCGGACAGGGTTTGGGGGAGCCCCAGCATTTT.

The chain uses TRBV7-2 and TRBJ2-5, with 8 bases that match TRBD2. V dropped 5 bases and J dropped 5; count of bases not matched to a gene: 7. The CDR3 is 14 amino acids. From germline, CDR1 is SGHTA and CDR2 FQGNSA. CDR3 amino acids: CASSPGRGMETQYF. The CDR3 nucleotides read TGTGCCAGCAGCCCCGGGAGGGGGATGGAGACCCAGTACTTC.